This T cell receptor (beta chain) was captured in a study of read filtering for tumor transcriptome and immune sequencing. About the research overall: Revised staging placed roughly 8 patients in R-ISS I, roughly 16 in II, 7 in III. DNase treatment preceded whole-transcriptome library preparation.

Points from the study as a whole: Sorted CD138-negative bone marrow cells were not purified T cells.

This clonotype was detected a few times. Its target is not known. Sampling of bone marrow took place during active disease in every patient. The library was built from about 400 ng RNA with molecular barcoded adaptors for alpha/delta and beta/gamma chains. TCRdb redid the calling of the reads with MiXCR, one entry per CDR3 protein. The sample has tens of thousands of distinct CDR3 sequences; roughly 13% are singletons. V gave up 3 bases and J gave up 3 bases; unmatched junction bases: 7. Germline assignment: CDR1 DFQATT and CDR2 SNEGSKA (reference sequence). The CDR3 sequence is 14 residues long. This sequence originates from a donor at least 40 years old with multiple myeloma. The chain combines TRBV20-1 with TRBJ2-7; 8 positions match TRBD1. Sequenced input: a population of CD138-negative cells sorted from bone marrow. In nucleotides, the CDR3 is TGCAGTGCTAGTTGGACAGGGTCGAACTACGAGCAGTACTTC. Its translation is CSASWTGSNYEQYF.